This T cell receptor (beta chain) was captured by sequencing in a study of blood T cell repertoires in COVID-19. Study information: There were acute and convalescent COVID-19 samples, and they came from the United States, Italy and Spain. The analysed material was cDNA or gDNA that came from T cells, B-cell-depleted T cells, or PBMCs.

Trimming removed 1 base from V and 6 bases from J, with 14 bases in between. The CDR3 runs 15 residues. The V gene's germline CDR1 is MNHNS and CDR2 SASEGT. Authors' processing steps: Reference gene primer amplification gave estimated nucleated cell counts. TCRdb's copy holds only in-frame clones and misses some; the assay was immunoSEQ multiplex PCR. V and J calls and clone size are those listed in that table; D and trimming were worked out from the DNA. Found here are fewer than 100,000 clones, around 86% of them singletons; the top ten hold roughly 5%. The sequence derives from a woman of 80 years or more with acute or convalescent COVID-19. V is TRBV6-1 and J is TRBJ2-3, with D perhaps matching TRBD1 (6 bases). Sample: peripheral blood. The CDR3 sequence: CASSEVQGQRDTQYF. The DNA of the CDR3 is TGTGCCAGCAGTGAAGTACAGGGCCAGAGGGATACGCAGTATTTT.